The present T cell receptor (beta chain) was sequenced within a study of graft-versus-host responses after intestinal transplantation. Lymphocytes (intraepithelial and lamina propria) were released by processing the graft tissue. The germline V and J ends were trimmed by 1 base and 6 bases, with 12 bases remaining between them. CDR3 length equals 15 residues. Looked up from germline, CDR1 is MDHEN and CDR2 is SYDVKM. The data were produced by immunoSEQ multiplex PCR, yet TCRdb's version contains in-frame clones alone and is incomplete. Among fewer than 8,500 clones listed, 83% were seen once. The chain couples TRBV28 to TRBJ1-4; D may be TRBD1 (6 bases). The clonotype was recovered from a human patient who received an intestinal transplant, so some T cells may come from the graft donor. The sequenced sample was ileum tissue, obtained approximately 320 days after intestinal transplant. The CDR3 protein is CASSLSGGPYEKLFF. CDR3 nucleotide sequence: TGTGCCAGCAGTTTATCCGGGGGGCCCTATGAAAAACTGTTTTTT.